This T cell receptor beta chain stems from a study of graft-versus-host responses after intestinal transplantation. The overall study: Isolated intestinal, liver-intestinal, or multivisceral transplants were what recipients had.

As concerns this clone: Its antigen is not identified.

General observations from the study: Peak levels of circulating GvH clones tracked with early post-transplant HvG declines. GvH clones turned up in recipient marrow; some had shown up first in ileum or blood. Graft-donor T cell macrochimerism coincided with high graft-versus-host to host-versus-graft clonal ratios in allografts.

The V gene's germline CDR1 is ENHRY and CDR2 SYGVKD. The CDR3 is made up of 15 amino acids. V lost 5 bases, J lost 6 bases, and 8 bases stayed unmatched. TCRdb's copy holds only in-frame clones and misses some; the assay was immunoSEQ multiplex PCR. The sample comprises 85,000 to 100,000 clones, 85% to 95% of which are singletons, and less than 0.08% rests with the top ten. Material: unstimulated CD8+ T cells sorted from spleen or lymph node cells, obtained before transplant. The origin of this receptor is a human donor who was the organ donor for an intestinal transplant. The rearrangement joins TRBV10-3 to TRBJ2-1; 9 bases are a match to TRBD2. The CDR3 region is CAISRGTSLINEQFF. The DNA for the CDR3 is TGTGCCATCAGTCGGGGGACTAGCTTGATCAATGAGCAGTTCTTC.